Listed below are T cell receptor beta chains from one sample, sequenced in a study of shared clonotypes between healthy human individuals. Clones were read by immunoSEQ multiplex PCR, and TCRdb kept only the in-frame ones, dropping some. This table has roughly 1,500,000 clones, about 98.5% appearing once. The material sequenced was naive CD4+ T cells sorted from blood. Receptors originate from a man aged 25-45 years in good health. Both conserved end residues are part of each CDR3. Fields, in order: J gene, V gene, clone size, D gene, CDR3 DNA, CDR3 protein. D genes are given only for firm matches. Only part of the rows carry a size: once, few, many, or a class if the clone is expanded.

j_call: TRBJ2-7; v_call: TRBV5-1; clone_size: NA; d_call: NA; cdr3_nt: TGCGCCAGCAGCTTGGGTCAGGGTATTGGGTCCTACGAGCAGTACTTC; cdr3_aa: CASSLGQGIGSYEQYF
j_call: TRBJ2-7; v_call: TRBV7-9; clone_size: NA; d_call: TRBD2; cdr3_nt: TGTGCCAGCAGGAAAGGGGCTAGCGGGAGGGCAAGCGAGCAGTACTTC; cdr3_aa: CASRKGASGRASEQYF
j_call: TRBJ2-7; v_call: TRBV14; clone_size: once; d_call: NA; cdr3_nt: TGTGCCAGCAGCCCTGACCGGGTAGTCGAGCAGTACTTC; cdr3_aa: CASSPDRVVEQYF
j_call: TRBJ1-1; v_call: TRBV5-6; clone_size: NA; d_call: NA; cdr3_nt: TGTGCCAGCAGCTTGGGCAGGGGGAACACTGAAGCTTTCTTT; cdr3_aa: CASSLGRGNTEAFF
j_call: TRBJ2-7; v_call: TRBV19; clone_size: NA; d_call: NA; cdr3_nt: TGTGCCAGTAGTGAGATGGGAAACTCCTACGAGCAGTACTTC; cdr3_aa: CASSEMGNSYEQYF
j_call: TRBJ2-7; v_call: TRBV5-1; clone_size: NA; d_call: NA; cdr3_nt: TGCGCCAGCAGCTTTATCGGCCGACACGAAATGTACTTC; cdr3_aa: CASSFIGRHEMYF
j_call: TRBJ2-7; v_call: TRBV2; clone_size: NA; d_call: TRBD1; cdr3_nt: TGTGCCAGCGATGGCCCGGGACAGGGGATAAACGAGCAGTACTTC; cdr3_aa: CASDGPGQGINEQYF
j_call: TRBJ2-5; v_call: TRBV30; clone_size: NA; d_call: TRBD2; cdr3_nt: TGTGCCTGGAGTGTACTAGCGGGAGCCCTGGAGACCCAGTACTTC; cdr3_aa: CAWSVLAGALETQYF
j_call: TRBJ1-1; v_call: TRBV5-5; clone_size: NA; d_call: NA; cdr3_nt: TGTGCCAGCAGCTTGGGGGCCGCCATTGGCGGCACTGAAGCTTTCTTT; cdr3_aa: CASSLGAAIGGTEAFF
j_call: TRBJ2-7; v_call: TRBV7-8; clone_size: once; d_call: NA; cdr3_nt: TGTGCCAGCAGCTTATCCTGGGGGAGCTACGAGCAGTACTTC; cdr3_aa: CASSLSWGSYEQYF
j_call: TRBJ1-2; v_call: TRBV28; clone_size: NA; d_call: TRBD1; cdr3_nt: TGTGCCAGCAGTTGGGACAGCCCGCCAGGCTACACCTTC; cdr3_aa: CASSWDSPPGYTF
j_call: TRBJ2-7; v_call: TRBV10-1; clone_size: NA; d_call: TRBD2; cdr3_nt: TGCGCCAGCAGGATGGGCGGGAGGGCCGCCTACGAGCAGTACTTC; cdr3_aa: CASRMGGRAAYEQYF
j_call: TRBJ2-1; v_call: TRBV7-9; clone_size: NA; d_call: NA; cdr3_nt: TGTGCCAGCAGCTCCGCGGGGTCTGACTCCTACAATGAGCAGTTCTTC; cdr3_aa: CASSSAGSDSYNEQFF
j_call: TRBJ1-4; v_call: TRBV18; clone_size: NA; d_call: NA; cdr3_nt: TGTGCCAGCTCACCTGGAGGGGGGAATGAAAAACTGTTTTTT; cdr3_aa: CASSPGGGNEKLFF
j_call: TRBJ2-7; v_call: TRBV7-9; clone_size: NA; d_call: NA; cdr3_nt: TGTGCCAGCAGCTTACCCGGGGCCTCCTACGAGCAGTACTTC; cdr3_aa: CASSLPGASYEQYF
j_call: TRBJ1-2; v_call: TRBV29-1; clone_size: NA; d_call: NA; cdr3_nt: TGCAGCGGGATGGGGGCCGGTGGCTACACCTTC; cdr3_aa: CSGMGAGGYTF
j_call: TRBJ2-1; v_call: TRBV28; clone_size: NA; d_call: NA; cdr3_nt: TGTGCCAGCAGTCCCTCTAGCAGGAGGATACGCAATGAGCAGTTCTTC; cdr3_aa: CASSPSSRRIRNEQFF
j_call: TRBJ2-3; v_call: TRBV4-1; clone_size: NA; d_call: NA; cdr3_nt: TGCGCCAGTATCGGCCGCCGGGGTAGCGGAGAAAACACAGATACGCAGTATTTT; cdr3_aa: CASIGRRGSGENTDTQYF
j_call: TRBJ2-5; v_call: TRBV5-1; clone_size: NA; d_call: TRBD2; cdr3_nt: TGCGCCAGCAGCTTGGAAGCTAGCGGGAGAGGGGAGACCCAGTACTTC; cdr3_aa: CASSLEASGRGETQYF
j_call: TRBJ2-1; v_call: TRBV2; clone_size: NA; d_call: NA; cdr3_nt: TGTGCCAGCACTAAGACTACCGTTGGGCAGTTCTTC; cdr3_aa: CASTKTTVGQFF
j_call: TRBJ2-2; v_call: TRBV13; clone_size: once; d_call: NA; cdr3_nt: TGTGCCAGCAGCCCAAGGAGCACCGGGGAGCTGTTTTTT; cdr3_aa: CASSPRSTGELFF
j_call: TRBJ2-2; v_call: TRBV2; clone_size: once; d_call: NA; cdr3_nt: TGTGCCAGCACCGAACGGAGAGCTAACACCGGGGAGCTGTTTTTT; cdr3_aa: CASTERRANTGELFF
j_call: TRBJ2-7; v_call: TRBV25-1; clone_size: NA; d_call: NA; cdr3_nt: TGTGCCAGCAGTGAAAATGGAAGGGCCTACGAGCAGTACTTC; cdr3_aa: CASSENGRAYEQYF
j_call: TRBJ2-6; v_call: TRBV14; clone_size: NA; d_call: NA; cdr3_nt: TGTGCCAGCAGCCAAGCCAGGGGCACCTGGTCTGGGGCCAACGTCCTGACTTTC; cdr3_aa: CASSQARGTWSGANVLTF
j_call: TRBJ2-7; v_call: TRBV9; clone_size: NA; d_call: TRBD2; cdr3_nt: TGTGCCAGCAGCGTCAGTAGCGGGAGCTACGAGCAGTACTTC; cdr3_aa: CASSVSSGSYEQYF
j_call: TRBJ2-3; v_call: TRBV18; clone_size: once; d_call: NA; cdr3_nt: TGTGCCAGCTCACCACTACCGTCAGGGATCACAGATACGCAGTATTTT; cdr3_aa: CASSPLPSGITDTQYF
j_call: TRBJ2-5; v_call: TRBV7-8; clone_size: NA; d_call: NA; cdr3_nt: TGTGCCAGCAGCCCAAAGGAGACCCAGTACTTC; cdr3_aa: CASSPKETQYF
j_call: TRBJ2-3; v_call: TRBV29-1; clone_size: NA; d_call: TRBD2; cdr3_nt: TGCAGCGTTGTGGGAGCGGGAGACGCGGATACGCAGTATTTT; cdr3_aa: CSVVGAGDADTQYF
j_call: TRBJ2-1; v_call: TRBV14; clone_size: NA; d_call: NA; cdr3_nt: TGTGCCAGCAGCCAAGTCCCAGTTGGACAACCGAATGAGCAGTTCTTC; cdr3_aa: CASSQVPVGQPNEQFF
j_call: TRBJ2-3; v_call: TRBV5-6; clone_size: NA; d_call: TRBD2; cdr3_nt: TGTGCCAGCAGCCCGGGAGGAGCGACCCACACAGATACGCAGTATTTT; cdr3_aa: CASSPGGATHTDTQYF